Below are 17 T cell receptor beta chains sequenced from a single sample in a study of molecular identifiers for immune sequencing clone quantification. Using its own MiXCR run on the PCR reads, TCRdb lists one record per CDR3 protein. The sample contains about 510,000 distinct CDR3 sequences, about a fifth of which appear only once. The sample was naive CD8+ T cells from blood, with Jurkat cell RNA spiked in. Regarding subset: FACS-sorted CD8+CD4-CCR7+CD45RA+ naive T cells. The receptor source for this set is a human donor in good health. Some libraries in this study had Jurkat cell RNA spiked in.

This clonotype showed up just a few times. The rearrangement uses TRBV7-9 and TRBJ2-5; the D gene is possibly TRBD2 (6 bases). The CDR3 length is 16 residues. Looked up from germline, CDR1 is SEHNR and CDR2 is FQNEAQ (reference sequence). Trimming cost V 2 bases and J 5 bases, with 18 bases left between them. The CDR3 reads CASSLSGPRSGETQYF. The CDR3 coding sequence is TGTGCCAGCAGCTTATCAGGACCGAGAAGCGGGGAGACCCAGTACTTC.

This clonotype was observed many times. The V gene is TRBV25-1, the J gene TRBJ2-4; D is uncertain. The CDR3 contains 14 residues. The V end was cut by 3 bases, the J end by 0 bases, with 6 bases between. The V gene's germline CDR1 is MGHDK and CDR2 SYGVNS. CDR3 nucleotide sequence: TGTGCCAGCAGTGATGTACTAGCCAAAAACATTCAGTACTTC. Translation: CASSDVLAKNIQYF. The variable domain in full, completed from reference TRBV25-1 and TRBJ2-4, reads EADIYQTPRYLVIGTGKKITLECSQTMGHDKMYWYQQDPGMELHLIHYSYGVNSTEKGDLSSESTVSRIRTEHFPLTLESARPSHTSQYLCASSDVLAKNIQYFGAGTRLSVL.

This clonotype was detected many times. The chain recombines TRBV28 with TRBJ1-5; D may be TRBD1 (5 bases). Germline V CDR1 and CDR2: MDHEN, SYDVKM. The CDR3 extends over 13 amino acids. The V gene lost 10 bases and the J gene lost 0 bases, with 10 bases spanning the gap. CDR3 in DNA: TGTGCCACCCAGGGCTCTAGCAATCAGCCCCAGCATTTT. Its protein product is CATQGSSNQPQHF.

This clonotype came up a few times. CDR3 amino acids: CSAIKGLTDFYEQYF. CDR3 coding DNA: TGCAGTGCTATAAAGGGACTTACGGACTTCTACGAGCAGTACTTC. The V call is TRBV20-1, the J call TRBJ2-7, with D tentatively TRBD2 (6 bases). Germline CDR1 DFQATT, CDR2 SNEGSKA (reference sequence). The CDR3 has 15 amino acids. Trimming left V 4 bases short and J 3 bases short, with 19 bases between.

Regarding this clonotype: A much larger clonotype is one base distant, so this may be a read error. CDR3 residues: CASSFLAGYSNQPRHF. CDR3 in DNA: TGTGCCAGCAGTTTCCTGGCGGGGTATAGCAATCAGCCCCGGCATTTT. This rearrangement joins TRBV28 to TRBJ1-5; D not resolved. Germline V gene lookup returns CDR1 MDHEN and CDR2 SYDVKM. CDR3 size: 16 residues. Based on the CDR3 plus reference TRBV28 and TRBJ1-5, the full variable domain is DVKVTQSSRYLVKRTGEKVFLECVQDMDHENMFWYRQDPGLGLRLIYFSYDVKMKEKGDIPEGYSVSREKKERFSLILESASTNQTSMYLCASSFLAGYSNQPRHFGDGTRLSIL.

Concerning this clonotype itself: This may arise from a read error, as a much more abundant clone is one base away. The rearrangement joins TRBV19 to TRBJ1-3; D ambiguous. The CDR3 consists of 18 residues. Germline lookup yields CDR1 LNHDA and CDR2 SQIVND (reference sequence). CDR3 protein: CASSLDTPPSPIGSTIYF. The CDR3 coding sequence is TGTGCCAGTAGTCTCGACACCCCGCCGTCCCCGATTGGAAGCACCATATATTTT.

A remark on this clonotype: A much larger clonotype is one base distant, so this may be a read error. V and J are TRBV20-1 and TRBJ2-7; 8 positions agree with TRBD2. This CDR3 spans 15 amino acids. Per the germline V gene, CDR1 is DFQATT and CDR2 is SNEGSKA (reference sequence). Losses at the gene ends were 6 bases for V and 2 bases for J; bases not matched to a gene: 12. The chain's CDR3 is CSATSGGGTTYEQYF. CDR3 in DNA: TGCAGTGCCACGTCTGGCGGGGGGACCACCTACGAGCAGTACTTC.

In its sample, this clonotype was seen a few times. The chain couples TRBV6-2 or TRBV6-3 to TRBJ2-3; TRBD2 agrees at 8 bases. The CDR3 has 15 residues. The V gene end was trimmed by 3 bases and the J gene end by 3 bases; junction bases not matched to a gene: 5. The germline V gene has CDR1 MNHEY and CDR2 SVGEGT. For the CDR3, the DNA is TGTGCCAGCAGTTATAGCGGGATCGGGACAGATACGCAGTATTTT. Translated, it gives CASSYSGIGTDTQYF.

The chain carries TRBV12-3 or TRBV12-4 and TRBJ2-5; D unresolved. The CDR3 spans 13 residues. V shed 6 bases and J shed 2 bases, with 10 bases lying between them. CDR3 sequence: CASSSDTQETQYF. The CDR3 DNA reads TGTGCCAGCAGCTCTGACACTCAAGAGACCCAGTACTTC.

With regard to this clonotype: A read error may be the cause here, since a much bigger clone is one base away. The genes are TRBV27 and TRBJ1-6; 7 nucleotides agree with TRBD1. J lost 9 bases, V lost 2 bases, and 16 bases had no gene match. There are 18 residues in the CDR3. The germline V gene encodes CDR1 MNHEY and CDR2 SMNVEV (reference sequence). The CDR3 DNA follows: TGTGCCAGCAGTTTAAGGGGGACAGTGCGGTATACTGGTTCACCCCTCCACTTT. Translation: CASSLRGTVRYTGSPLHF.

This sequence joins TRBV6-2 or TRBV6-3 and TRBJ2-7; 9 bases fit TRBD1. V lost 5 bases to trimming and J lost 2 bases; unmatched junction nucleotides: 4. This CDR3 is 14 amino acids long. Germline V gene data show CDR1 as MNHEY and CDR2 as SVGEGT. The CDR3 spells CASSDGDRAYEQYF. In DNA form, the CDR3 reads TGTGCCAGCAGTGACGGGGACAGGGCCTACGAGCAGTACTTC.

Of note for this clonotype: Since no conserved phenylalanine or tryptophan closes the CDR3, a read error is the likely cause. This chain uses TRBV28 with TRBJ2-7, with D tentatively TRBD1 (8 bases). The CDR3 loop spans 18 amino acids. The germline gives CDR1 MDHEN, CDR2 SYDVKM. Trimming removed 3 bases at V and 7 bases at J, with 28 bases between. CDR3 coding DNA: TGTGCCAGCAGTTTCTTGGGGGGGGGAAGGACAGGGATGGGAGAGCAGTACCTC. It yields the protein CASSFLGGGRTGMGEQYL.

With respect to this clonotype: Just one base apart from a much larger clone, this may be a read error. DNA for the CDR3: TGTGCCAGTAGTAGTGGTTCGAACACCGGGGAGCTGTTTTTT. It translates to CASSSGSNTGELFF. The rearrangement joins TRBV19 to TRBJ2-2; D is undetermined. The CDR3 runs 14 residues. CDR1 and CDR2 (germline): LNHDA, SQIVND (reference sequence). V lost 4 bases and J 0 bases, leaving 6 bases between the germline ends. Looking up the rest from reference TRBV19 and TRBJ2-2 gives the full variable domain: DGGITQSPKYLFRKEGQNVTLSCEQNLNHDAMYWYRQDPGQGLRLIYYSQIVNDFQKGDIAEGYSVSREKKESFPLTVTSAQKNPTAFYLCASSSGSNTGELFFGEGSRLTVL.

This clonotype has a handful of counts. The rearrangement uses TRBV20-1 and TRBJ1-5; D is undetermined. The ends were cut back, 6 bases at V and 0 bases at J, with 18 bases in the middle. CDR3 length: 16 residues. Germline CDR1 reads DFQATT; CDR2 reads SNEGSKA (reference sequence). The CDR3 DNA follows: TGCAGTGCCACCGCTGGACGGGGATATAGCAATCAGCCCCAGCATTTT. It encodes CSATAGRGYSNQPQHF.

Only a few counts were recorded for this clonotype. The rearrangement uses TRBV30 and TRBJ1-5, with 9 bases lining up with TRBD1. After removal of 2 bases from V and 5 bases from J, the junction contained 4 bases not matched to a gene. The CDR3 consists of 14 residues. Germline values: CDR1 GTSNPN, CDR2 SVGIG (reference sequence). The CDR3 is CAWSSGQGHQPQHF. The CDR3 DNA reads as TGTGCCTGGAGTTCTGGACAGGGGCATCAGCCCCAGCATTTT. The entire variable domain, with the rest obtained from reference TRBV30 and TRBJ1-5, is as follows: SQTIHQWPATLVQPVGSPLSLECTVEGTSNPNLYWYRQAAGRGLQLLFYSVGIGQISSEVPQNLSASRPQDRQFILSSKKLLLSDSGFYLCAWSSGQGHQPQHFGDGTRLSIL.

This clonotype was detected only a few times. The J gene is TRBJ2-1, the V gene TRBV7-2, with 10 nucleotides matching TRBD1. The CDR3 length is 15 residues. The V gene's germline CDR1 is SGHTA and CDR2 FQGNSA. The ends lost 4 bases at V and 4 bases at J; junction bases unmatched: 4. CDR3 bases: TGTGCCAGCAGCTCCCGGGACAGGGGATACAATGAGCAGTTCTTC. Amino acid sequence: CASSSRDRGYNEQFF.

This clonotype was detected ten times or more. The CDR3 region has the DNA TGTGCCACTACGAACGGGAATTCAGAGACCCAGTACTTC. It is translated as CATTNGNSETQYF. The chain couples TRBV7-6 to TRBJ2-5; maybe TRBD2 (5 bases). The germline V and J ends were trimmed by 10 bases and 4 bases, with 16 bases remaining between them. This CDR3 is 13 amino acids long. Looked up from germline, CDR1 is SGHVS and CDR2 is FNYEAQ.